The 8 T cell receptor beta chains presented below share a single source sample, sequenced in a study of T-cell reconstitution after alpha-beta-depleted transplantation in children. Molecular barcoding with unique molecular identifiers was used for the TCRbeta library. TCRdb re-called the PCR reads through MiXCR, storing one row per CDR3 protein. The sample carries a few hundred thousand distinct CDR3 sequences, approximately 10% recorded once. Sequencing used PBMCs from the stem cell graft donor, obtained from the stem cell graft. These receptors all come from a human donor who donated a stem cell graft to a child with acute lymphoblastic leukemia.

The chain is built from TRBV10-3 and TRBJ2-3; D is uncertain. The CDR3 loop spans 19 amino acids. CDR1 is ENHRY and CDR2 is SYGVKD in the germline V gene. V was shortened by 0 bases and J by 0 bases, with 19 bases between the two germline ends. CDR3 residues: CAISESTGGTEASTDTQYF. The CDR3 nucleotides are TGTGCCATCAGTGAGTCGACCGGCGGCACTGAAGCTAGCACAGATACGCAGTATTTT.

This clonotype appeared a few times. The genes are TRBV20-1 and TRBJ2-5, with 12 bases matching TRBD2. Germline V gene data show CDR1 as DFQATT and CDR2 as SNEGSKA (reference sequence). The CDR3 loop spans 17 amino acids. V was clipped by 1 base and J by 1 base; unmatched bases: 7. As DNA, the CDR3 is TGCAGTGCTAGAGGGCCACGACTAGCGGGAGCCCAAGAGACCCAGTACTTC. Its protein is CSARGPRLAGAQETQYF.

As DNA, the CDR3 is TGTGCCAGCAGCTTAGATCAAGTCTACGAGCAGTACTTC. Amino acid sequence: CASSLDQVYEQYF. The chain carries TRBV11-2 and TRBJ2-7; D gene unclear. V was clipped by 0 bases and J by 3 bases, with 6 bases between them. The CDR3 consists of 13 residues. The V gene's germline CDR1 is SGHAT and CDR2 FQNNGV.

Many counts were recorded for this clonotype. The genes are TRBV7-2 and TRBJ2-3; D is possibly TRBD1 (5 bases). From germline, CDR1 is SGHTA and CDR2 FQGNSA. The CDR3 loop spans 16 amino acids. V was clipped by 3 bases and J by 0 bases, with 13 bases between them. The CDR3 DNA reads TGTGCCAGCAGCTTGGGGCCAGCGACTAGCACAGATACGCAGTATTTT. As protein: CASSLGPATSTDTQYF.

This clonotype was seen a few times. This chain links TRBV7-2 with TRBJ2-3; no firm D call. Trimming took off 1 base at V and 1 base at J, with 6 bases between the two ends. The germline CDR1 and CDR2 sequences are SGHTA and FQGNSA. This CDR3 spans 14 amino acids. The CDR3 sequence: CASSLDPRTDTQYF. DNA of the CDR3: TGTGCCAGCAGCTTAGACCCGCGCACAGATACGCAGTATTTT.

This clonotype turned up a few times. J is TRBJ2-2 and V is TRBV7-6, with TRBD2 matching over 10 bases. With 0 bases clipped from V and 6 bases from J, the junction kept 4 bases outside the gene matches. This CDR3 has 16 amino acids. Per the germline V gene, CDR1 is SGHVS and CDR2 is FNYEAQ. The CDR3 sequence: CASSLALSGRPGELFF. CDR3 DNA sequence: TGTGCCAGCAGCTTAGCGCTTAGCGGGAGGCCCGGGGAGCTGTTTTTT.

This clonotype was recorded a few times. V usage is TRBV5-1 and J usage is TRBJ1-6, with D perhaps matching TRBD1 (6 bases). The V gene lost 3 bases and the J gene lost 8 bases, with 12 bases spanning the gap. The CDR3 runs 14 residues. Per germline, CDR1 SGHRS and CDR2 YFSETQ. Here the CDR3 DNA reads TGCGCCAGCAGCTCCCAGGGGTACGATTCACCCCTCCACTTT. Its translation: CASSSQGYDSPLHF.

The rearrangement uses TRBV9 and TRBJ2-3, with a tentative D call TRBD1 (6 bases). V lost 0 bases and J 4 bases, leaving 15 bases between the germline ends. Germline CDR1 SGDLS, CDR2 YYNGEE. The CDR3 has 16 residues. The CDR3 sequence: CASSVVGEAGADTQYF. In nucleotides, the CDR3 is TGTGCCAGCAGCGTAGTTGGTGAGGCAGGGGCAGATACGCAGTATTTT.